This TCR beta chain was observed in a study of blood T cell repertoires in COVID-19. For the study at large: Both acute and convalescent COVID-19 samples were obtained from the United States, Italy and Spain. Sample material is recorded as cDNA or gDNA derived from T cells, B-cell-depleted T cells, or PBMCs.

Looked up from germline, CDR1 is LGHDT and CDR2 is YNNKEL (reference sequence). Germline trimming cut 1 base from V and 0 bases from J; bases unmatched to any gene: 8. This CDR3 spans 17 amino acids. As handled by the study authors: Reference gene primer amplification in the assay estimated nucleated cell counts. Generated by immunoSEQ multiplex PCR, the TCRdb table keeps only in-frame clones and is missing some. For V, J and clone size, that table is used; D and trimming come from the DNA. The sample holds some 180,000 clones; roughly 85% are singletons and the top ten take around 20%. The chain combines TRBV3-1 (or the pseudogene TRBV3-2) with TRBJ2-5; 7 bases fit TRBD1. The sequencing input was PBMCs or T cells enriched from blood (not recorded which). This clonotype originated in a woman aged 70-85 years in a cohort exposed to, infected with or recovered from COVID-19 (not recorded which). The chain's CDR3 is CASSQVPGTADQETQYF. CDR3 DNA: TGTGCCAGCAGCCAAGTCCCCGGGACAGCGGACCAAGAGACCCAGTACTTC.